This T cell receptor beta chain comes out of a study of blood T cell repertoires in COVID-19. Per the original data handling: Reference gene primer amplification yielded estimated nucleated cell counts. Libraries were prepared by immunoSEQ multiplex PCR; TCRdb keeps only in-frame clonotypes and omits some of them. V and J calls and clone size follow that table, whereas D and trimming were derived from the DNA. The data show more than 80,000 clones, with under 85% seen just once and roughly 3.2% held by the top ten. This CDR3 is 18 amino acids long. Per germline, CDR1 KGHSH and CDR2 LQKENI. After removal of 1 base from V and 5 bases from J, the junction contained 12 bases not matched to a gene.

Sequenced input: peripheral blood. The chain links TRBV18 to TRBJ1-1; 11 bases are a match to TRBD1. This receptor was obtained from a woman of 80 years or more with COVID-19, enrolled during active disease. The CDR3 bases are TGTGCCAGCTCACCACTAGGACAGGGGGCAATAGGAGGAACTGAAGCTTTCTTT. Encoded protein: CASSPLGQGAIGGTEAFF.